This T cell receptor beta chain was identified during a study of blood T cell repertoires in COVID-19. Study context: The United States, Italy and Spain were the sources of the acute and convalescent COVID-19 samples.

This CDR3 comprises 15 residues. In germline, CDR1 is MNHNS, CDR2 SASEGT. There are a few counts of this clone. The junction departs from germline at one end; a sequencing error may be responsible. Source study methods: Reference gene primer amplification in the assay estimated nucleated cell counts. Measured with immunoSEQ multiplex PCR; TCRdb has only the in-frame clones, and not every one. The D gene and trimming were derived from the DNA, and the V and J assignments and clone size from that table. The top ten hold approximately 8.7% of the sample, which has 80,000 or so clones, approximately 82% seen once.

The gene calls are TRBV6-1 and TRBJ1-2, with 7 nucleotides matching TRBD1. The sequence was collected from a human donor in a cohort sampled during active COVID-19. Source material: peripheral blood. CDR3 residues: CASSEAHGTAYDYTF. The CDR3 nucleotides are TGTGCCAGCAGTGAAGCGCACGGGACAGCCTATGACTACACCTTC.